This T cell receptor beta chain was sequenced for a study of T cells in Graves' hyperthyroidism and ophthalmopathy. Authors of the study amplified TCR beta CDR3 regions from RNA transcripts. The TCR CDR3 first-round RT-PCR relied on the HTBI primer set. A single record per CDR3 protein comes from TCRdb applying MiXCR to the multiplex PCR reads. The repertoire holds under 70,000 distinct CDR3 sequences, with 53% as singletons. Findings and caveats of the study: Ophthalmopathy got predicted by the model a median 6.5 months before its onset.

Out of 10 ml of fresh peripheral blood came the PBMCs. As for this clonotype: Its target is not known.

Germline CDR1 MNHEY, CDR2 SVGAGI. CDR3 length: 14 residues. Material for sequencing was blood. V usage is TRBV6-5 and J usage is TRBJ1-4; 9 bases match TRBD1. The receptor comes from a woman aged 60 to 75 with Graves' ophthalmopathy. CDR3 protein: CACSRDREVEKLFF. In nucleotides, the CDR3 is TGTGCTTGCAGTCGGGACAGGGAGGTTGAAAAACTGTTTTTT.